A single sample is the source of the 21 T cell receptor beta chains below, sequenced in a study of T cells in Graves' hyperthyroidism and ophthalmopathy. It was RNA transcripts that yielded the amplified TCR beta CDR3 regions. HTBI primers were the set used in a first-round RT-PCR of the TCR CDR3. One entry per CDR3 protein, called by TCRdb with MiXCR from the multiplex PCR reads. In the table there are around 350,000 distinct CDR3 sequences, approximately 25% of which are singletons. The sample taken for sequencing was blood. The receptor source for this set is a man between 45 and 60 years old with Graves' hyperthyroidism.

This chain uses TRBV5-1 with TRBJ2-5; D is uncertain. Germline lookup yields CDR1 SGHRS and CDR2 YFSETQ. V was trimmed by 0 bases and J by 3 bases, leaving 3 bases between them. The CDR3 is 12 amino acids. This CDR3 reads CASSLDEETQYF. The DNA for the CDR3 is TGCGCCAGCAGCTTGGACGAAGAGACCCAGTACTTC.

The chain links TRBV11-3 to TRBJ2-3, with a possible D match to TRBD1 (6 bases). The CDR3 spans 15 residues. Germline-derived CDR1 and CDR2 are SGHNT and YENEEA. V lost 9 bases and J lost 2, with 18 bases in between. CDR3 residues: CASTPGVGSTDTQYF. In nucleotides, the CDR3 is TGTGCCAGTACCCCAGGGGTCGGTTCCACAGATACGCAGTATTTT.

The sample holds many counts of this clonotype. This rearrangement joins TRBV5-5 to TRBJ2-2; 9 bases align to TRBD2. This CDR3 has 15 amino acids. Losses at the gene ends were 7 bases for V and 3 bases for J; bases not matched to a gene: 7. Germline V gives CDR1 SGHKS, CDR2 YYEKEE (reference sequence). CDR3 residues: CASGARGGDTGELFF. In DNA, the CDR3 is TGTGCCAGCGGGGCGCGGGGGGGCGACACCGGGGAGCTGTTTTTT.

CDR3 residues: CASSSRDRFQETQYF. The DNA of the CDR3 is TGTGCCAGCAGTTCCCGTGACAGGTTCCAAGAGACCCAGTACTTC. The chain carries TRBV12-3 or TRBV12-4 and TRBJ2-5; possible D gene TRBD1, 6 bases. The CDR3 sequence is 15 residues long. V dropped 4 bases and J dropped 1 base, with 13 bases sitting between them.

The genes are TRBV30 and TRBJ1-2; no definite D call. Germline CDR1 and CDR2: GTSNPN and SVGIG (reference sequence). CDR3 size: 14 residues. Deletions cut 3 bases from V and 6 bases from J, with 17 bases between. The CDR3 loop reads CAWRTLAGRDGYTF. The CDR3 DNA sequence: TGTGCCTGGAGGACCCTAGCAGGTCGAGATGGCTACACCTTC.

The CDR3 sequence is CSASMGDGYNEQFF. Here the CDR3 DNA reads TGCAGTGCTAGCATGGGAGACGGTTACAATGAGCAGTTCTTC. V and J are TRBV20-1 and TRBJ2-1, with a weak D call TRBD2 (5 bases). V was trimmed by 3 bases and J by 4 bases, leaving 13 bases between them. CDR1 and CDR2 (germline): DFQATT, SNEGSKA (reference sequence). The length of the CDR3 is 14 residues.

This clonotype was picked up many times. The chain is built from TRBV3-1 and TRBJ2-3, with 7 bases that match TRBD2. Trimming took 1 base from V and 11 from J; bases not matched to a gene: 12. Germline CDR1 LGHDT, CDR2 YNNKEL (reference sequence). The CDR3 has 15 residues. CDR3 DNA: TGTGCCAGCAGCCAAGTGGGAACTCCAGGGAGGGAGCAGTATTTT. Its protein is CASSQVGTPGREQYF.

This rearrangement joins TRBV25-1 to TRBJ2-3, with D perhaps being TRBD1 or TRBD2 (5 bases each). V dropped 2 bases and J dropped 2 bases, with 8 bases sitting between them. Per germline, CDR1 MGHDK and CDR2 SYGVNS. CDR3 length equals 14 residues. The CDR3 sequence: CASSEEGSTDTQYF. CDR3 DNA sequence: TGTGCCAGCAGTGAAGAGGGGTCCACAGATACGCAGTATTTT.

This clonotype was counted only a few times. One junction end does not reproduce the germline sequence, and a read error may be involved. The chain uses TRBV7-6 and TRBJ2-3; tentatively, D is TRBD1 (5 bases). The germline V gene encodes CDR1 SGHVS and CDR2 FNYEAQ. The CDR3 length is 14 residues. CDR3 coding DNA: TGTGCCAGCAGCATAACATCGGGCACAGGTACGCAGTATTTT. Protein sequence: CASSITSGTGTQYF.

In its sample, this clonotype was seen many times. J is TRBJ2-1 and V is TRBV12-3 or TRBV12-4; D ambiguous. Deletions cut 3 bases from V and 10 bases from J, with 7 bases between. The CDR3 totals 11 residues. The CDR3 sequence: CASSFRAEQFF. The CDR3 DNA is TGTGCCAGCAGTTTTAGGGCCGAGCAGTTCTTC.

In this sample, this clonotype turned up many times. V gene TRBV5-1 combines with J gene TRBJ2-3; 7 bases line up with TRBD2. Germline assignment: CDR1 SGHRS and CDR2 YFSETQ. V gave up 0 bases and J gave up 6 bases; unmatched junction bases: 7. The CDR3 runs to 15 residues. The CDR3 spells CASSLVAGVVDTQYF. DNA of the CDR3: TGCGCCAGCAGCTTGGTGGCGGGAGTGGTTGATACGCAGTATTTT.

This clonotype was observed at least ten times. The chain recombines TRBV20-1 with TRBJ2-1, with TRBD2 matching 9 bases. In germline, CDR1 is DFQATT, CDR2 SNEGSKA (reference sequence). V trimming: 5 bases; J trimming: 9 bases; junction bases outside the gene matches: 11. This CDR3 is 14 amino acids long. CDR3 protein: CSARREGPRGEQFF. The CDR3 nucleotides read TGCAGTGCTCGGCGGGAGGGCCCCAGGGGTGAGCAGTTCTTC.

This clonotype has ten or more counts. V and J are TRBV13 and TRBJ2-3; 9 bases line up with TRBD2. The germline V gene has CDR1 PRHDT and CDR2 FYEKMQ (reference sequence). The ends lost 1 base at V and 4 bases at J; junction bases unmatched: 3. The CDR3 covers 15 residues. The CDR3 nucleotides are TGTGCCAGCAGCTTAGCTAGCGGGAACGCAGATACGCAGTATTTT. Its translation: CASSLASGNADTQYF.

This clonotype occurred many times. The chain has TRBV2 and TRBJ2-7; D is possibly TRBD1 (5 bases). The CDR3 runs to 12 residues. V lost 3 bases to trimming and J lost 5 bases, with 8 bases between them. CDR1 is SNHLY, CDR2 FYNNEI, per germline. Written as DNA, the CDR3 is TGTGCCAGCAGTGACAGGGTGGACGAGCAGTACTTC. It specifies CASSDRVDEQYF.

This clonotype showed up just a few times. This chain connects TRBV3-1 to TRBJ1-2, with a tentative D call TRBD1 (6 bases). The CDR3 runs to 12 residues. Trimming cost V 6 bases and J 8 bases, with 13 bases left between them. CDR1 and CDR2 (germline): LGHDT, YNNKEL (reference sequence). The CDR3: CASRNPGEGYTF. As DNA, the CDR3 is TGTGCCAGCAGAAATCCAGGGGAGGGCTACACCTTC.

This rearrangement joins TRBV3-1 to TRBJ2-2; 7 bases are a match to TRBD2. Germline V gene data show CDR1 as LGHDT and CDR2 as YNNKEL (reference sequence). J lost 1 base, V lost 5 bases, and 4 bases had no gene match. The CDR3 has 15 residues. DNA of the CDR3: TGTGCCAGCAGCGCTCTAGCGGTGAACACCGGGGAGCTGTTTTTT. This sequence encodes CASSALAVNTGELFF.

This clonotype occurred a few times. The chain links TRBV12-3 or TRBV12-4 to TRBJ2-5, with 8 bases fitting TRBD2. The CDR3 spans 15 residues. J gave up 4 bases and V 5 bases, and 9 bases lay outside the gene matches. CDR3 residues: CASSTTREGGETQYF. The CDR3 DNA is TGTGCCAGCAGTACCACCCGGGAGGGTGGAGAGACCCAGTACTTC.

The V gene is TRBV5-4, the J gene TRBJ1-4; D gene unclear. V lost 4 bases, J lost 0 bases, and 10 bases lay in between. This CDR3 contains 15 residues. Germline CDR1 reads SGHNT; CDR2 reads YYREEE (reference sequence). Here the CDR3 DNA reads TGTGCCAGCAGCCGGACGGAAGCAACTAATGAAAAACTGTTTTTT. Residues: CASSRTEATNEKLFF.

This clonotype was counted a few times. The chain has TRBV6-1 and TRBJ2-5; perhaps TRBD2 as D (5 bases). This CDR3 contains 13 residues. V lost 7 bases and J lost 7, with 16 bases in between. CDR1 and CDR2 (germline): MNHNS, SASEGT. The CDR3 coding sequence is TGTGCCAGCATGCCCACTAATCGGGGGACCCAGTACTTC. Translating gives CASMPTNRGTQYF.

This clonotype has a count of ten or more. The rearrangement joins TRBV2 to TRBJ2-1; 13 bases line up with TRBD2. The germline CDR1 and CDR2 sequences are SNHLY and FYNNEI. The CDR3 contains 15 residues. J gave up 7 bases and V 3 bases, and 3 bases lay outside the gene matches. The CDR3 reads CASSDGTSGNNEQFF. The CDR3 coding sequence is TGTGCCAGCAGTGACGGGACTAGCGGGAATAATGAGCAGTTCTTC.

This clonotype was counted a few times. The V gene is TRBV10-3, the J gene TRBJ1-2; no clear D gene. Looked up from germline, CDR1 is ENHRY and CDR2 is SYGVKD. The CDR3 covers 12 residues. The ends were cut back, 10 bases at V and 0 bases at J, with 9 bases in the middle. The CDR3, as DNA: TGTGCCACCAGGTCGGCTAACTATGGCTACACCTTC. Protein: CATRSANYGYTF.